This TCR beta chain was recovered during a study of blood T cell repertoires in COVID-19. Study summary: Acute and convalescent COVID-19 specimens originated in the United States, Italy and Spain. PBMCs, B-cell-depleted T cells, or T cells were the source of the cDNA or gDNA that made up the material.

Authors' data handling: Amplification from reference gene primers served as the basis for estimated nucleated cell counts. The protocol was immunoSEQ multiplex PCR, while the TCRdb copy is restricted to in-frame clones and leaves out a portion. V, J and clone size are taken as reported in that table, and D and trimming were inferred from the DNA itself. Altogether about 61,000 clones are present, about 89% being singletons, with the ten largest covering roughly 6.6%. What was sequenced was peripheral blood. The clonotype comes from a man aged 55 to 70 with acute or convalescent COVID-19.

The DNA for the CDR3 is TGTGCCAGCGCTACAGGGGACTATGGCTACACCTTC. Residues: CASATGDYGYTF. The V and J genes are TRBV7-8 and TRBJ1-2; 7 positions match TRBD1. From germline, CDR1 is SGHVS and CDR2 FQNEAQ. This CDR3 spans 12 amino acids. The trim removed 8 bases at V and 3 bases at J, leaving 3 bases unmatched.